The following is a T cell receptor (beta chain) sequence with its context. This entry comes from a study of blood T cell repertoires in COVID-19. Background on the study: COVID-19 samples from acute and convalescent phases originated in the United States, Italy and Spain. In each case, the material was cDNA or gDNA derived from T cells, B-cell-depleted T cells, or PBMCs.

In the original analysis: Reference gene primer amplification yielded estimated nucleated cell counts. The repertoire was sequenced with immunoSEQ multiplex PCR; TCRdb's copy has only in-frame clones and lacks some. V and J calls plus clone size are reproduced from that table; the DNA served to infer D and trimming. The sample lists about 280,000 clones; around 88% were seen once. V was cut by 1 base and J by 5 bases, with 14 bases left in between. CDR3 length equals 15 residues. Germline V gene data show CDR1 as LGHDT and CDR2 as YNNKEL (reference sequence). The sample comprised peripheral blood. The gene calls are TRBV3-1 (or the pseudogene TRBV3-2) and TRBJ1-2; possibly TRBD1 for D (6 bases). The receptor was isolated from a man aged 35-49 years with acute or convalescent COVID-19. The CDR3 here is CASSQGFTGLYGYTF. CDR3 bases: TGTGCCAGCAGCCAAGGATTCACAGGGTTGTATGGCTACACCTTC.